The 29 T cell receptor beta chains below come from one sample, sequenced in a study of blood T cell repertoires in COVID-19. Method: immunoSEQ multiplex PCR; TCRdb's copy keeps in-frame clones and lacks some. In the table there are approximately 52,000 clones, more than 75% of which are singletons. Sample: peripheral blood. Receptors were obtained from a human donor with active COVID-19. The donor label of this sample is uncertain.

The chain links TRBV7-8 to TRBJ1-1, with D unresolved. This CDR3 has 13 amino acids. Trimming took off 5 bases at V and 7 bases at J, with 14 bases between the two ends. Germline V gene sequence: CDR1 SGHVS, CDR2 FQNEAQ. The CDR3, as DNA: TGTGCCAGCAGCGGAAGCGGACGGGGTGAAGCTTTCTTT. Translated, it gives CASSGSGRGEAFF.

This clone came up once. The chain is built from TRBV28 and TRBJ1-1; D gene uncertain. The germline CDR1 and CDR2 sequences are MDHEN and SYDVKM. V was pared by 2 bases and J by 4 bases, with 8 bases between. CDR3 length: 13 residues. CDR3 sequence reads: CASSLPEVTEAFF. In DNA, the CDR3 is TGTGCCAGCAGTTTACCAGAGGTCACTGAAGCTTTCTTT.

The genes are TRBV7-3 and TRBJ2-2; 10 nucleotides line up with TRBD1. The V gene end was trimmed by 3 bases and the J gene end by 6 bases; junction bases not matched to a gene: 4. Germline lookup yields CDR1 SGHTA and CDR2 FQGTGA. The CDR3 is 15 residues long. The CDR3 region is CASSFTGQGSGELFF. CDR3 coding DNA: TGTGCCAGCAGCTTTACGGGACAGGGGTCCGGGGAGCTGTTTTTT.

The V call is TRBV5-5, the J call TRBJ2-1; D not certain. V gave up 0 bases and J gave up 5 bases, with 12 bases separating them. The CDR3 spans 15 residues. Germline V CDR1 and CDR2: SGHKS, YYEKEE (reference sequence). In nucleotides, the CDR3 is TGTGCCAGCAGCTTGGCCGCTTACTACAACAATGAGCAGTTCTTC. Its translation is CASSLAAYYNNEQFF. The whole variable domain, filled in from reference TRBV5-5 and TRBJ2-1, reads DAGVTQSPTHLIKTRGQQVTLRCSPISGHKSVSWYQQVLGQGPQFIFQYYEKEERGRGNFPDRFSARQFPNYSSELNVNALLLGDSALYLCASSLAAYYNNEQFFGPGTRLTVL.

The CDR3: CASKGGRRTDTQYF. DNA for the CDR3: TGTGCCAGCAAAGGGGGTCGGCGCACAGATACGCAGTATTTT. V is TRBV28 and J is TRBJ2-3; TRBD1 might be the D (6 bases). Germline-derived CDR1 and CDR2 are MDHEN and SYDVKM. V was shortened by 7 bases and J by 1 base, with 12 bases between the two germline ends. This CDR3 is 14 amino acids long.

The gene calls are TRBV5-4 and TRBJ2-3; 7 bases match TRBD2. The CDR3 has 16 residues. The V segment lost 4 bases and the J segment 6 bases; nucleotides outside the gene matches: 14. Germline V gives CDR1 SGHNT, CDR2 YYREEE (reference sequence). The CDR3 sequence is CASSQRTRRGSDTQYF. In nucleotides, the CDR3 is TGTGCCAGCAGCCAGCGGACTAGGCGGGGAAGTGATACGCAGTATTTT.

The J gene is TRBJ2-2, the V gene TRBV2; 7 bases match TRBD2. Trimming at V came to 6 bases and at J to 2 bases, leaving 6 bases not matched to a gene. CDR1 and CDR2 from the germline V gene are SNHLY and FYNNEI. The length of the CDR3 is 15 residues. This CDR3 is CASRALAVNTGELFF. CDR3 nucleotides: TGTGCCAGCAGGGCTCTAGCGGTAAACACCGGGGAGCTGTTTTTT.

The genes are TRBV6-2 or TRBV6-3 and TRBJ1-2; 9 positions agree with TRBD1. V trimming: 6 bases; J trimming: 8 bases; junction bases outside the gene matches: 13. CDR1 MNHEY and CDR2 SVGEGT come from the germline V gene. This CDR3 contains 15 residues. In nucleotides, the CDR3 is TGTGCCAGCAGCTCCCCCCCGGGACAGGGAAACGGCTACACCTTC. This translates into CASSSPPGQGNGYTF.

The CDR3 region is CASSILVGAGELFF. The DNA of the CDR3 is TGTGCCAGTAGTATTTTGGTCGGGGCCGGGGAGCTGTTTTTT. V and J are TRBV19 and TRBJ2-2; the D gene is possibly TRBD2 (5 bases). V lost 3 bases to trimming and J lost 6 bases, with 11 bases between them. CDR1 and CDR2 (germline): LNHDA, SQIVND (reference sequence). The CDR3 contains 14 residues.

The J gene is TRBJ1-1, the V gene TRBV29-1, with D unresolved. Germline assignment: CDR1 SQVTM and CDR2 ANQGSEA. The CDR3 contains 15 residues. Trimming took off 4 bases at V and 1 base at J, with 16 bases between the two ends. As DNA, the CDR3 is TGCAGCGTTGCGGGAAGGGCCGCCCCGAACACTGAAGCTTTCTTT. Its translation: CSVAGRAAPNTEAFF.

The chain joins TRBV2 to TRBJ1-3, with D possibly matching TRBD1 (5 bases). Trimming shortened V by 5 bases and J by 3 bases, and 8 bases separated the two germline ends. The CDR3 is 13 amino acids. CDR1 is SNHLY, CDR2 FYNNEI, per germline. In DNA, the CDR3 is TGTGCCAGCAGTCAGGGAAATGGAAACACCATATATTTT. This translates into CASSQGNGNTIYF.

In DNA form, the CDR3 reads TGTGCCAGCAGCTATCCCAGGGGGCGGGACTATGGCTACACCTTC. Translation gives CASSYPRGRDYGYTF. V usage is TRBV7-2 and J usage is TRBJ1-2, with 8 nucleotides matching TRBD1. The V segment lost 4 bases and the J segment 3 bases; nucleotides outside the gene matches: 7. The CDR3 contains 15 residues. Germline lookup yields CDR1 SGHTA and CDR2 FQGNSA.

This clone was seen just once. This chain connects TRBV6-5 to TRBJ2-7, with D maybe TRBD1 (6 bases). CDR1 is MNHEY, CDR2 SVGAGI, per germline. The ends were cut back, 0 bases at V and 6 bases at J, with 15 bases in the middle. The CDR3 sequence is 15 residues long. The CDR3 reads CASSYSDGTLGEQYF. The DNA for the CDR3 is TGTGCCAGCAGTTACTCTGACGGGACACTGGGCGAGCAGTACTTC.

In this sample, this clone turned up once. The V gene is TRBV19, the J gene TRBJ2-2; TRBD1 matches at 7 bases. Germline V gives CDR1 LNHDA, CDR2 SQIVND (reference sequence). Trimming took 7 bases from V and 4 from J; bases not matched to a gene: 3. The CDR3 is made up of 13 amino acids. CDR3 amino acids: CASTGQTTGELFF. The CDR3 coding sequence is TGTGCCAGTACGGGACAGACCACCGGGGAGCTGTTTTTT.

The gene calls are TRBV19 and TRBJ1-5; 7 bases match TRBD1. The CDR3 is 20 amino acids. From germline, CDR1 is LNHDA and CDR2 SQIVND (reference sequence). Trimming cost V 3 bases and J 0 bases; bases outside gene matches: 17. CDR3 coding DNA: TGTGCCAGTAGTATGGGCTTCTCGATCCGGGACAGACATAGCAATCAGCCCCAGCATTTT. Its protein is CASSMGFSIRDRHSNQPQHF. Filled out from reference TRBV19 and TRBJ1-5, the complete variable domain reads DGGITQSPKYLFRKEGQNVTLSCEQNLNHDAMYWYRQDPGQGLRLIYYSQIVNDFQKGDIAEGYSVSREKKESFPLTVTSAQKNPTAFYLCASSMGFSIRDRHSNQPQHFGDGTRLSIL.

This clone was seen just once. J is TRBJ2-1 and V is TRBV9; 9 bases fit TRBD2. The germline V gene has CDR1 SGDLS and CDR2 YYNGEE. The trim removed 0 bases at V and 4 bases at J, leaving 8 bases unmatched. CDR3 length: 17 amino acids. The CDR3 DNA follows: TGTGCCAGCAGCGTAGGGTTTCGAGCGGGGGGATACAATGAGCAGTTCTTC. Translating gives CASSVGFRAGGYNEQFF.

CDR3 amino acids: CASSFFLAAGTATNEKLFF. The CDR3 DNA sequence: TGCGCCAGCAGCTTTTTTCTGGCGGCCGGGACAGCAACTAATGAAAAACTGTTTTTT. This chain joins TRBV5-1 and TRBJ1-4; the match to TRBD1 covers 7 bases. V lost 2 bases and J lost 0; bases outside the gene matches: 13. CDR1 SGHRS and CDR2 YFSETQ come from the germline V gene. The CDR3 has 19 residues.

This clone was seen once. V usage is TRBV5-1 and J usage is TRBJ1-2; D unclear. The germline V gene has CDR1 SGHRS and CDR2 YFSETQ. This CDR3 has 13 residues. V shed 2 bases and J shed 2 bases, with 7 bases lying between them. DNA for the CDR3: TGCGCCAGCAGCTTAGGCAGGAACTATGGCTACACCTTC. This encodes CASSLGRNYGYTF.

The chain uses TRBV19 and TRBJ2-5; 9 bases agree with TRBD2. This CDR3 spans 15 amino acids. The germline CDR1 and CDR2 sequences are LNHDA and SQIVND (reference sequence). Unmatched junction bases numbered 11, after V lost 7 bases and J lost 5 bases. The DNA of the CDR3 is TGTGCCAGTAAAAAACAGGCGGGGGGGCCGGAGACCCAGTACTTC. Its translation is CASKKQAGGPETQYF.

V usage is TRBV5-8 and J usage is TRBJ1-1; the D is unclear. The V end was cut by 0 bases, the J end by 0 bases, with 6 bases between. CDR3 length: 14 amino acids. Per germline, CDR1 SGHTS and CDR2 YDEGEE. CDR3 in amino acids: CASSLGGMNTEAFF. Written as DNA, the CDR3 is TGTGCCAGCAGCTTGGGCGGAATGAACACTGAAGCTTTCTTT.

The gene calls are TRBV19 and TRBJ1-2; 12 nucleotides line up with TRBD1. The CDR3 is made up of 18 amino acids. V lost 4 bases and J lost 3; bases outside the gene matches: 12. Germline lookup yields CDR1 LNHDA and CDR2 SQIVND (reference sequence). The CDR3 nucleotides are TGTGCCAGTAGTACTCCGGGACAGGGGGCTTCGGGGGACTATGGCTACACCTTC. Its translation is CASSTPGQGASGDYGYTF.

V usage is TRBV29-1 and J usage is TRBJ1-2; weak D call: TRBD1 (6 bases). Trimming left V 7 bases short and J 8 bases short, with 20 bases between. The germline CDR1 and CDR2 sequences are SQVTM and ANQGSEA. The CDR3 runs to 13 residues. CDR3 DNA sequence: TGCAGCGCTTCCACGAGTCTACAGGGCGGCTACACCTTC. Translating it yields CSASTSLQGGYTF.

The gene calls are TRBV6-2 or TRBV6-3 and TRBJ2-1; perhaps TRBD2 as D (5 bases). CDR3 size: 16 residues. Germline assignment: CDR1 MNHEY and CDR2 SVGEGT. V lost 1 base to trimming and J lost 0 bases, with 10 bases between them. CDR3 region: CASSYFLGSSYNEQFF. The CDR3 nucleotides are TGTGCCAGCAGTTACTTTCTGGGGAGCTCCTACAATGAGCAGTTCTTC.

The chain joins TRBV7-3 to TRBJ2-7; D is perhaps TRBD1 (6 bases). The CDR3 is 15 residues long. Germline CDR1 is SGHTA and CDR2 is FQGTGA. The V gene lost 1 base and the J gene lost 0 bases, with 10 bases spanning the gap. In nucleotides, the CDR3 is TGTGCCAGCAGCTTAATTTTAGGGGGCTCCTACGAGCAGTACTTC. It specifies CASSLILGGSYEQYF.

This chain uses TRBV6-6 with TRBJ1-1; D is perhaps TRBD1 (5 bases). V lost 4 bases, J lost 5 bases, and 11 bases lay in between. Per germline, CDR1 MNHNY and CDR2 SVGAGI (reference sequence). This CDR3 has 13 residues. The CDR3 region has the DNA TGTGCCAGCAGTTTGGGGGGTCGGACTGAAGCTTTCTTT. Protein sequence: CASSLGGRTEAFF.

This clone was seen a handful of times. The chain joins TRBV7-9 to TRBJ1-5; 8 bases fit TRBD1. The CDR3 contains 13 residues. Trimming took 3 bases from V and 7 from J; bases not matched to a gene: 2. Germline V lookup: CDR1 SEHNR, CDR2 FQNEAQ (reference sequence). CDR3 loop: CASSLTGDQPQHF. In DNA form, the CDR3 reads TGTGCCAGCAGCTTGACAGGGGACCAGCCCCAGCATTTT.

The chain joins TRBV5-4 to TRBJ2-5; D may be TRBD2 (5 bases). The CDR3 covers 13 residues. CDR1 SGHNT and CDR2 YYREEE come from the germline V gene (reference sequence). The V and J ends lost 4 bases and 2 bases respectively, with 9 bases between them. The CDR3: CASSHDYQETQYF. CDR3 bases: TGTGCCAGCAGCCACGACTATCAAGAGACCCAGTACTTC. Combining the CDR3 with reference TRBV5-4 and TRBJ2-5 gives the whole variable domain ETGVTQSPTHLIKTRGQQVTLRCSSQSGHNTVSWYQQALGQGPQFIFQYYREEENGRGNFPPRFSGLQFPNYSSELNVNALELDDSALYLCASSHDYQETQYFGPGTRLLVL.

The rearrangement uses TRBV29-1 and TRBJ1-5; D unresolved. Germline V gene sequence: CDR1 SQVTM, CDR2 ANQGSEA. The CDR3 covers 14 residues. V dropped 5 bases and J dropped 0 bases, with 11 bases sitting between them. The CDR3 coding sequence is TGCAGCGTTTCGGGTCAGCTTAGCAATCAGCCCCAGCATTTT. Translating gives CSVSGQLSNQPQHF.

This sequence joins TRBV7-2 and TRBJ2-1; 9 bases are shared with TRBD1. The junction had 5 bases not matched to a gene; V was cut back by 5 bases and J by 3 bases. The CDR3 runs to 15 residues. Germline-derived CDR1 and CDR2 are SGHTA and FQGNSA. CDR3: CASSPDRGNYNEQFF. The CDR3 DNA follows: TGTGCCAGCAGCCCGGACAGGGGCAACTACAATGAGCAGTTCTTC.